This T cell receptor (beta chain) was found in a study of control samples from healthy donors and cancer patients. Here immunoSEQ multiplex PCR was the method, and the copy in TCRdb shows in-frame clones only, minus some. The sample lists 120,000 to 150,000 clones, around 90% occurring once. The germline gives CDR1 SNHLY, CDR2 FYNNEI. V was trimmed by 2 bases and J by 0 bases, leaving 10 bases between them. The CDR3 has 15 amino acids. This clone appeared a few times. The receptor was derived from a man younger than 45 in good health. The V call is TRBV2, the J call TRBJ1-1, with unresolved D. The sample comprised blood. Here the CDR3 reads CASSERKALNTEAFF. Here the CDR3 DNA reads TGTGCCAGCAGTGAAAGAAAGGCGCTGAACACTGAAGCTTTCTTT.